One and the same sample provided the 14 T cell receptor beta chains below, sequenced in a study of cytomegalovirus exposure and HLA in healthy donors. Researchers ran the PCR with 60 Vbeta and 13 Jbeta primers. TCRdb's copy holds only in-frame clones and misses some; the assay was immunoSEQ multiplex PCR. The table lists 140,000 to 150,000 clones, 80% to 85% of them singletons. The sequencing input was PBMCs. The receptors were sampled from a boy younger than 10 in good health and CMV-seronegative.

The rearrangement uses TRBV19 and TRBJ2-1; 11 positions match TRBD2. CDR1 is LNHDA and CDR2 is SQIVND in the germline V gene (reference sequence). The CDR3 spans 15 residues. The V and J ends lost 4 bases and 4 bases, in that order; junction bases with no gene match: 3. The DNA of the CDR3 is TGTGCCAGTAGTACCCTAGCGGGAGGTTACAATGAGCAGTTCTTC. This encodes CASSTLAGGYNEQFF.

V usage is TRBV11-2 and J usage is TRBJ2-5; TRBD2 is a possible D gene (5 bases). There are 14 residues in the CDR3. In germline, CDR1 is SGHAT, CDR2 FQNNGV. V lost 5 bases and J lost 5, with 15 bases in between. This CDR3 is CASSPNPGIETQYF. CDR3 DNA: TGTGCCAGCAGCCCGAACCCCGGGATTGAGACCCAGTACTTC.

This clone appeared a few times. The V call is TRBV7-9, the J call TRBJ1-1; 7 nucleotides agree with TRBD1. CDR1 is SEHNR and CDR2 is FQNEAQ in the germline V gene (reference sequence). Trimming at V came to 6 bases and at J to 3 bases, leaving 13 bases not matched to a gene. The CDR3 length is 16 residues. The CDR3 sequence is CASRQTGTDFDTEAFF. DNA of the CDR3: TGTGCCAGCAGACAGACAGGGACGGATTTCGACACTGAAGCTTTCTTT.

The chain combines TRBV28 with TRBJ2-7; the D gene is possibly TRBD1 (6 bases). Germline V CDR1 and CDR2: MDHEN, SYDVKM. This CDR3 contains 14 residues. Trimming took off 10 bases at V and 0 bases at J, with 16 bases between the two ends. The CDR3 coding sequence is TGTGCCACATCCCACATAGGGGGCTCCTACGAGCAGTACTTC. Protein product: CATSHIGGSYEQYF.

The chain recombines TRBV29-1 with TRBJ1-2; TRBD1 might be the D (5 bases). The length of the CDR3 is 11 residues. Germline-derived CDR1 and CDR2 are SQVTM and ANQGSEA. V was trimmed by 8 bases and J by 4 bases, leaving 11 bases between them. In DNA form, the CDR3 reads TGCAGCCAAACGGGGGGCTATGGCTACACCTTC. Translating gives CSQTGGYGYTF.

This clone appeared a few times. The genes are TRBV5-4 and TRBJ2-6; D possibly corresponds to TRBD2 (5 bases). CDR1 and CDR2 (germline): SGHNT, YYREEE (reference sequence). V lost 3 bases to trimming and J lost 5 bases, with 9 bases between them. The CDR3 contains 14 residues. CDR3 coding DNA: TGTGCCAGCAGCTACCGAGGGCGGGCCAACGTCCTGACTTTC. Its translation is CASSYRGRANVLTF.

This clone came up once. This sequence joins TRBV7-3 and TRBJ1-1, with D perhaps TRBD1 (6 bases). Germline assignment: CDR1 SGHTA and CDR2 FQGTGA. Trimming stripped 5 bases from V and 5 bases from J, with 24 bases between. The CDR3 contains 17 residues. CDR3 in amino acids: CASSDTGKRLGSTEAFF. The CDR3 region has the DNA TGTGCCAGCAGCGACACAGGGAAACGATTAGGAAGTACTGAAGCTTTCTTT.

J is TRBJ2-5 and V is TRBV5-4; 9 bases line up with TRBD2. CDR1 and CDR2 (germline): SGHNT, YYREEE (reference sequence). The CDR3 totals 15 residues. The trim removed 0 bases at V and 4 bases at J, leaving 4 bases unmatched. CDR3: CASSLDLAGVETQYF. In DNA form, the CDR3 reads TGTGCCAGCAGCTTGGATTTAGCGGGGGTAGAGACCCAGTACTTC.

The V and J genes are TRBV29-1 and TRBJ2-7; 7 bases are a match to TRBD1. The CDR3 has 15 amino acids. J gave up 4 bases and V 7 bases, and 16 bases lay outside the gene matches. Germline-derived CDR1 and CDR2 are SQVTM and ANQGSEA. The CDR3 region has the DNA TGCAGCGCCCAAAAGGGGGCAGGGACCCTTTACGAGCAGTACTTC. Protein sequence: CSAQKGAGTLYEQYF.

The chain couples TRBV5-6 to TRBJ2-7; TRBD2 matches at 7 bases. The germline gives CDR1 SGHDT, CDR2 YYEEEE. The ends lost 4 bases at V and 3 bases at J; junction bases unmatched: 1. This CDR3 is 12 amino acids long. Here the CDR3 DNA reads TGTGCCAGCAGCCCGGGGGGCTACGAGCAGTACTTC. It encodes CASSPGGYEQYF.

The CDR3 DNA reads TGCGCCAGCAGCTTTAGGGCAGGGCCCTACGAGCAGTACTTC. It codes for CASSFRAGPYEQYF. The genes are TRBV5-1 and TRBJ2-7, with D possibly TRBD1 on 5 matching bases. CDR1 and CDR2 (germline): SGHRS, YFSETQ. This CDR3 is built from 14 residues. V lost 2 bases and J 2 bases, leaving 11 bases between the germline ends.

V usage is TRBV15 and J usage is TRBJ1-2; 9 bases match TRBD1. Germline V lookup: CDR1 LNHNV, CDR2 YYDKDF (reference sequence). V lost 0 bases and J lost 4; bases outside the gene matches: 3. There are 15 residues in the CDR3. The CDR3 reads CATSRDTGQGYGYTF. DNA for the CDR3: TGTGCCACCAGCAGAGATACGGGACAGGGCTATGGCTACACCTTC.

This rearrangement joins TRBV7-3 to TRBJ2-1; a weak D match, TRBD2 (5 bases). The ends were cut back, 5 bases at V and 5 bases at J, with 19 bases in the middle. Germline CDR1 SGHTA, CDR2 FQGTGA. CDR3 length: 16 amino acids. The CDR3 spells CASSLGVGGRNNEQFF. CDR3 coding DNA: TGTGCCAGCAGCCTCGGGGTCGGCGGGCGAAACAATGAGCAGTTCTTC.

The V gene is TRBV7-3, the J gene TRBJ2-7, with D possibly TRBD1 on 6 matching bases. Deletions cut 5 bases from V and 7 bases from J, with 18 bases between. CDR1 and CDR2 from the germline V gene are SGHTA and FQGTGA. This CDR3 contains 14 residues. This chain's CDR3 is CASSLDGTRGEQYF. Here the CDR3 DNA reads TGTGCCAGCAGCCTGGACGGCACAAGGGGGGAGCAGTACTTC.